The sequence of this T cell receptor beta chain was determined in a study of blood T cell repertoires in COVID-19. On the study more broadly: Sample material is recorded as cDNA or gDNA derived from T cells, B-cell-depleted T cells, or PBMCs.

The V and J ends lost 1 base and 2 bases respectively, with 6 bases between them. This CDR3 is 14 amino acids long. The germline gives CDR1 LGHDT, CDR2 YNNKEL (reference sequence). Participant-given clinical history determined each cohort assignment. Using immunoSEQ multiplex PCR, the repertoire was profiled, and TCRdb retains in-frame clones only, with some absent. The sample contains some 300,000 clones, roughly 90% of which appear only once. The material sequenced was PBMCs or T cells enriched from blood (not recorded which). This chain joins TRBV3-1 (or the pseudogene TRBV3-2) and TRBJ1-3; D call uncertain. The clonotype originates from a woman aged 45-65 years who had been exposed to COVID-19. The CDR3 DNA sequence: TGTGCCAGCAGCCAAGGTATAACTGGAAACACCATATATTTT. Translated: CASSQGITGNTIYF.